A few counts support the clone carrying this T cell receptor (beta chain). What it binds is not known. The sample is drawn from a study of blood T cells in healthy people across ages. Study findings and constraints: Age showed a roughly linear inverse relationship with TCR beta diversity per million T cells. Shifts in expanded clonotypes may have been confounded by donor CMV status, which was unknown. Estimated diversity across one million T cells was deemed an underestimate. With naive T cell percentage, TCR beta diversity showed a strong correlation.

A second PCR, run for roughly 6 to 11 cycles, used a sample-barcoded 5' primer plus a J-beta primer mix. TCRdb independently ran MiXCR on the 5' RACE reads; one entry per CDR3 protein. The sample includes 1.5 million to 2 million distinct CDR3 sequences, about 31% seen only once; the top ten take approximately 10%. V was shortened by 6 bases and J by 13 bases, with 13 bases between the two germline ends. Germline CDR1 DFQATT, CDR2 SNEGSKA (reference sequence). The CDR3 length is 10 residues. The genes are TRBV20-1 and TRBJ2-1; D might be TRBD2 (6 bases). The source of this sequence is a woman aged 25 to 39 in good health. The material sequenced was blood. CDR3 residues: CSAPRGRQFF. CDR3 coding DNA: TGCAGTGCCCCGCGGGGCCGACAGTTCTTC.